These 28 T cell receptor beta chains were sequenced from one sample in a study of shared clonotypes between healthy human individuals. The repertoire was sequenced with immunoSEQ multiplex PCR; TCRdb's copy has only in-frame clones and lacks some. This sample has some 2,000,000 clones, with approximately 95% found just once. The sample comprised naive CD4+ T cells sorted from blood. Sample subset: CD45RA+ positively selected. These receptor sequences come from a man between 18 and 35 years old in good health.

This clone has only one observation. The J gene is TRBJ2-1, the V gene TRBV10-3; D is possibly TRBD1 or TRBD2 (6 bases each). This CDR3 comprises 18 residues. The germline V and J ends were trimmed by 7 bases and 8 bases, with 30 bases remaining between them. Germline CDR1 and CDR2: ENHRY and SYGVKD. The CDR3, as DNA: TGTGCCATCATCGCCAGACGAGGAGGGGGGCGGGGATTCGATGAGCAGTTCTTC. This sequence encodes CAIIARRGGGRGFDEQFF.

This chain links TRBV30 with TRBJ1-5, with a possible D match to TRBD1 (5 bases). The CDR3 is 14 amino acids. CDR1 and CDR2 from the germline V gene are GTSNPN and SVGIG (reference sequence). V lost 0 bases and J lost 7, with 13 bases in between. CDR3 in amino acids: CAWSVLGGGQPQHF. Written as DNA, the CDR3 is TGTGCCTGGAGTGTACTGGGGGGTGGGCAGCCCCAGCATTTT.

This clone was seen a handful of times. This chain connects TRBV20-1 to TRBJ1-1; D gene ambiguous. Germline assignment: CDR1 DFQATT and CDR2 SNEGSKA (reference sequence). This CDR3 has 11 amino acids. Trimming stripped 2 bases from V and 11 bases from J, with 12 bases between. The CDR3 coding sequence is TGCAGTGCTAGATCCTCCCTGTGGGCTTTCTTT. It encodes CSARSSLWAFF.

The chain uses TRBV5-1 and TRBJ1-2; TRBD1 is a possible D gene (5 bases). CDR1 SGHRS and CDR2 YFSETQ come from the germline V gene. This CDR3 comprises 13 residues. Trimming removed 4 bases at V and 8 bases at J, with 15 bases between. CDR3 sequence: CASSVSGGGGYTF. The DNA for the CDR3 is TGCGCCAGCAGCGTCAGCGGGGGTGGAGGCTACACCTTC.

The chain's CDR3 is CASSREAGNSNQPQHF. CDR3 bases: TGTGCCAGCAGCCGAGAGGCGGGGAATAGCAATCAGCCCCAGCATTTT. The chain employs TRBV5-6 and TRBJ1-5; D remains ambiguous. V lost 4 bases and J lost 0, with 14 bases in between. The CDR3 has 16 amino acids. Per the germline V gene, CDR1 is SGHDT and CDR2 is YYEEEE. Using reference TRBV5-6 and TRBJ1-5 for the parts outside the CDR3, the full variable domain is DAGVTQSPTHLIKTRGQQVTLRCSPKSGHDTVSWYQQALGQGPQFIFQYYEEEERQRGNFPDRFSGHQFPNYSSELNVNALLLGDSALYLCASSREAGNSNQPQHFGDGTRLSIL.

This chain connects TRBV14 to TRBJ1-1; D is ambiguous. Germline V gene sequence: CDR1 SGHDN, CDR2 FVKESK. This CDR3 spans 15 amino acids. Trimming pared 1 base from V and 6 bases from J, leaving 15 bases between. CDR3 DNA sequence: TGTGCCAGCAGCCAAGGCGTGTTAGGGTTTTCTGAAGCTTTCTTT. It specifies CASSQGVLGFSEAFF.

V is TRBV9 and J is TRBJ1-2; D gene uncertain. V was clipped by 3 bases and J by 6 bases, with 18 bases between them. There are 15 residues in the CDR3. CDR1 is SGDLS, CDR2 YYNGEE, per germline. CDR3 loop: CASSEVPWGGDGYTF. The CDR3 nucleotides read TGTGCCAGCAGCGAGGTGCCCTGGGGAGGTGATGGCTACACCTTC.

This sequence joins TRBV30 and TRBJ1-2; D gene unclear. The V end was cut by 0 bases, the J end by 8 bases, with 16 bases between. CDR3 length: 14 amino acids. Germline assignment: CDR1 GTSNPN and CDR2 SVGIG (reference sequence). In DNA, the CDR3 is TGTGCCTGGAGTGTACTCCCTACGGACCGCGGCTACACCTTC. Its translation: CAWSVLPTDRGYTF.

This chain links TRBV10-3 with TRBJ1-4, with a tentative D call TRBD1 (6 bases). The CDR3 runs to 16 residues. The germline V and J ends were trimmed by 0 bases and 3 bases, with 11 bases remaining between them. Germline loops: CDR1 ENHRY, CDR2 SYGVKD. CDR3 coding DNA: TGTGCCATCAGTGAGTCGGGGGGACACTCTAATGAAAAACTGTTTTTT. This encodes CAISESGGHSNEKLFF.

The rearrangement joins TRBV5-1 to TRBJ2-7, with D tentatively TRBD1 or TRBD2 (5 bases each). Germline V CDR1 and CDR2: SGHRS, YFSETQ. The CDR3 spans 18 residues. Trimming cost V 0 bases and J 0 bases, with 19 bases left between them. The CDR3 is CASSLGTYRHKSSYEQYF. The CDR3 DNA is TGCGCCAGCAGCTTGGGGACTTACAGGCATAAGAGCTCCTACGAGCAGTACTTC. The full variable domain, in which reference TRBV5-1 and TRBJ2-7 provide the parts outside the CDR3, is KAGVTQTPRYLIKTRGQQVTLSCSPISGHRSVSWYQQTPGQGLQFLFEYFSETQRNKGNFPGRFSGRQFSNSRSEMNVSTLELGDSALYLCASSLGTYRHKSSYEQYFGPGTRLTVT.

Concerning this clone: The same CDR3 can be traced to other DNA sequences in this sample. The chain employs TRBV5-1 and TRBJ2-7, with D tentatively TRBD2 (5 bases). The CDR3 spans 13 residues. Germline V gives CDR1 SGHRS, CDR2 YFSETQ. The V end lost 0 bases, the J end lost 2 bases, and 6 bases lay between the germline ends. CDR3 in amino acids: CASSLERPYEQYF. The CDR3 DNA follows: TGCGCCAGCAGCTTGGAGCGGCCCTACGAGCAGTACTTC.

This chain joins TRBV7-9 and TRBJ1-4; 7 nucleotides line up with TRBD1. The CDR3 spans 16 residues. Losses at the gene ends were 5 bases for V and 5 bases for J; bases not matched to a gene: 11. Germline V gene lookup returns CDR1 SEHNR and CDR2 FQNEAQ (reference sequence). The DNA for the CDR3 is TGTGCCAGCAGCCATCAGTCGGACAGGAGAAATGAAAAACTGTTTTTT. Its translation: CASSHQSDRRNEKLFF.

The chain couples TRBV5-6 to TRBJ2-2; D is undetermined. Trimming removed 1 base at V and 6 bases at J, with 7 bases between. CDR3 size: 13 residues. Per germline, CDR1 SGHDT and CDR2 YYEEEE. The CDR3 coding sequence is TGTGCCAGCAGCTTGCCAGTGGCCGGGGAGCTGTTTTTT. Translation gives CASSLPVAGELFF.

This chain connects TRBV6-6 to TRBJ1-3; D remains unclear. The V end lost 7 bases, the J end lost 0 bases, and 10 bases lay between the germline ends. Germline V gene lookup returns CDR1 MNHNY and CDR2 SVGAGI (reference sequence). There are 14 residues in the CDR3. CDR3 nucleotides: TGTGCCAGCAAAGACCCAGGCTCTGGAAACACCATATATTTT. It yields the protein CASKDPGSGNTIYF.

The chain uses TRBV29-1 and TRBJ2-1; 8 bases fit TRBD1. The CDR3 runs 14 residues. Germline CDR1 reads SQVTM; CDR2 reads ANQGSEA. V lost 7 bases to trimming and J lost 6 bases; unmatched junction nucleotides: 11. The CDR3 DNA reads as TGCAGCGCCAAGACCGGGACAGGCTTCAATGAGCAGTTCTTC. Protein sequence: CSAKTGTGFNEQFF.

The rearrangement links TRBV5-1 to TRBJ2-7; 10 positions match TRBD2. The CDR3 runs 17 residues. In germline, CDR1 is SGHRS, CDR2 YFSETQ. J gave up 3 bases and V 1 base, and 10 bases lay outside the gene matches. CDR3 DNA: TGCGCCAGCAGCTTGTACGATTCTAGCGGGGGCCTCTACGAGCAGTACTTC. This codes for CASSLYDSSGGLYEQYF.

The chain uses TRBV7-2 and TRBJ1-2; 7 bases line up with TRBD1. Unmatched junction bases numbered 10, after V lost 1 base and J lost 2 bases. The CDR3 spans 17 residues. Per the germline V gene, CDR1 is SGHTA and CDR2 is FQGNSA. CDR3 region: CASSLEPGQTKNYGYTF. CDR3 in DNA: TGTGCCAGCAGCTTAGAACCGGGACAGACCAAAAACTATGGCTACACCTTC.

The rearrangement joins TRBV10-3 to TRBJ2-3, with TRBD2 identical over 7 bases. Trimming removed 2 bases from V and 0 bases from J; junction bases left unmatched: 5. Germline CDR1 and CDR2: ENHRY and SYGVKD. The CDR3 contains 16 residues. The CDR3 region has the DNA TGTGCCATCAGTGAGCCCGGGACTACGAGCACAGATACGCAGTATTTT. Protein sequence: CAISEPGTTSTDTQYF.

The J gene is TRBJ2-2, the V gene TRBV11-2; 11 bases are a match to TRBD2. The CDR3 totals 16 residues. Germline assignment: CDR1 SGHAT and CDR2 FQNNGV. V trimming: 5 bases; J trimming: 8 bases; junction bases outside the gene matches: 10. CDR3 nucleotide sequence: TGTGCCAGCAGCCCCCAGCTAGCGGGAGGCTCGGGGGAGCTGTTTTTT. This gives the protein CASSPQLAGGSGELFF.

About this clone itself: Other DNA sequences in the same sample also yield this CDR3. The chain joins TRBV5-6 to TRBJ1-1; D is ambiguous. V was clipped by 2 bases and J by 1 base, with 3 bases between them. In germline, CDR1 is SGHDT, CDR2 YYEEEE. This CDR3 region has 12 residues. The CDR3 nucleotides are TGTGCCAGCAGCTTCAGGAACACTGAAGCTTTCTTT. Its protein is CASSFRNTEAFF.

DNA of the CDR3: TGTGCCATCAGCCGAAATTCAGGGGTCCGGACTAGCGGGAGGTCTAGCACAGATACGCAGTATTTT. Its protein is CAISRNSGVRTSGRSSTDTQYF. This sequence joins TRBV10-3 and TRBJ2-3; TRBD2 matches 14 bases. CDR1 and CDR2 from the germline V gene are ENHRY and SYGVKD. V gave up 6 bases and J gave up 0 bases; unmatched junction bases: 20. The CDR3 loop spans 22 amino acids.

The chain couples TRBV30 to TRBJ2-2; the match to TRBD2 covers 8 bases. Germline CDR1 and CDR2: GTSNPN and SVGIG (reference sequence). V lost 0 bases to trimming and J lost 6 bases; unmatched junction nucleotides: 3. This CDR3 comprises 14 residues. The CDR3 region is CAWSVSGGSGELFF. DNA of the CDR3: TGTGCCTGGAGTGTGAGCGGGGGCTCCGGGGAGCTGTTTTTT.

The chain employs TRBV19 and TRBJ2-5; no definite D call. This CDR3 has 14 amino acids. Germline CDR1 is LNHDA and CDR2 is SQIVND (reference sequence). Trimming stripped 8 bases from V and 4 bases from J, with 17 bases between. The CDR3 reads CASAQKRRSETQYF. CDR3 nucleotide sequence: TGTGCCAGTGCCCAGAAACGCAGGTCAGAGACCCAGTACTTC.

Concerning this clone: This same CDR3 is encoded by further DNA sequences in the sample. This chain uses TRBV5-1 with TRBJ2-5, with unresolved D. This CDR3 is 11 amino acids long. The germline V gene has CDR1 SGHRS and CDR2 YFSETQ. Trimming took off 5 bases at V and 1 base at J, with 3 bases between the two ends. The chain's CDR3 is CASRAQETQYF. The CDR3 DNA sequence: TGCGCCAGCAGGGCCCAAGAGACCCAGTACTTC.

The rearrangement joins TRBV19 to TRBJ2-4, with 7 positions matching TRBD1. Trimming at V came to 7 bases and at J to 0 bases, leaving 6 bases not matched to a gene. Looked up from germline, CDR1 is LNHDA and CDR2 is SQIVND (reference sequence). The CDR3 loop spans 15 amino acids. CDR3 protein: CASKGTALAKNIQYF. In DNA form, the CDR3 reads TGTGCCAGTAAGGGGACAGCACTAGCCAAAAACATTCAGTACTTC.

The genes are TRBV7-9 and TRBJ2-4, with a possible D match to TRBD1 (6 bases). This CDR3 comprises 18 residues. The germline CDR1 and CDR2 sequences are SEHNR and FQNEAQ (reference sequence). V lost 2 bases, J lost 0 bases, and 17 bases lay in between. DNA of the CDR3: TGTGCCAGCAGCTTACCCCGACAGGAACCCCTAGCCAAAAACATTCAGTACTTC. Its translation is CASSLPRQEPLAKNIQYF. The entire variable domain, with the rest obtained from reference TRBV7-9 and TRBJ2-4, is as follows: DTGVSQNPRHKITKRGQNVTFRCDPISEHNRLYWYRQTLGQGPEFLTYFQNEAQLEKSRLLSDRFSAERPKGSFSTLEIQRTEQGDSAMYLCASSLPRQEPLAKNIQYFGAGTRLSVL.

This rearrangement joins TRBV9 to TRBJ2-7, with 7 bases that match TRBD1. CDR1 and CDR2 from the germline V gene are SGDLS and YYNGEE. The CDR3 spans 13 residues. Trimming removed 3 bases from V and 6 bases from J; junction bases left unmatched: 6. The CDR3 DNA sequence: TGTGCCAGCAGCGAGAGACAGGGTGGCGAGCAGTACTTC. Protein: CASSERQGGEQYF.

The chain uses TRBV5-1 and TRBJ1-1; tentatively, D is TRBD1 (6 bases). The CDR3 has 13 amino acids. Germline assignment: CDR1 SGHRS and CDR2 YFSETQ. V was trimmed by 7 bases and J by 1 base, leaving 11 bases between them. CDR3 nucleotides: TGCGCCAGCGGATCAGGGGAGAACACTGAAGCTTTCTTT. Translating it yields CASGSGENTEAFF.